This T cell receptor (beta chain) is drawn from a study of control samples from healthy donors and cancer patients. Trimming shortened V by 0 bases and J by 0 bases, and 9 bases separated the two germline ends. From germline, CDR1 is LGHDT and CDR2 YNNKEL (reference sequence). This CDR3 contains 16 residues. Produced via immunoSEQ multiplex PCR; TCRdb's table is partial and in-frame only. This sample yields around 150,000 clones, of which 96% are seen a single time; 1% belongs to the top ten. This clonotype originated in a woman between 25 and 40 years old in good health. The V gene is TRBV3-1 (or the pseudogene TRBV3-2), the J gene TRBJ2-1; D not resolved. Sequencing was performed on blood. The CDR3 loop reads CASSQDEVSSYNEQFF. CDR3 sequence (DNA): TGTGCCAGCAGCCAAGATGAAGTGAGCTCCTACAATGAGCAGTTCTTC.